The clone carrying this T cell receptor beta chain was seen only once. Its antigen is as yet unknown. The CDR3 spans 13 residues. Trimming stripped 9 bases from V and 4 bases from J, with 12 bases between. Germline-derived CDR1 and CDR2 are MNHEY and SVGEGT. The source of the sample is a study of regulatory T cells in long-lasting Graves disease. Overall study context: For under 3 months, newly diagnosed Graves' patients had been taking antithyroid drugs.

Documented time point: newly diagnosed GD, antithyroid drugs for less than 3 months. PBMCs provided the RNA from which the TCR library was made. Study-level points and caveats: Persistent patients shared more public clonotypes (about 2,700) than newly diagnosed patients (about 970).

CDR3 regions were amplified by Arm-PCR using iRepertoire HTBI primers to build TCR beta libraries. TCRdb used MiXCR to reprocess the multiplex PCR reads, holding one entry per CDR3 protein. The sample shows about 560,000 distinct CDR3 sequences, about 16% of them seen only once. This sample also appeared in a second study, on T cells in Graves' hyperthyroidism and ophthalmopathy. As that study records: Those with hyperthyroidism were 18 to 65 years old, newly diagnosed, and ill for under 2 months. Blood also held most thyroid clonotypes expanded beyond 0.001.

V gene TRBV6-2 or TRBV6-3 combines with J gene TRBJ2-2; perhaps TRBD1 as D (5 bases). The sample was peripheral blood mononuclear cells (PBMCs), taken at new diagnosis, from a patient treated with antithyroid drugs. This receptor was taken from a man aged 18 to 35 with Graves disease. The DNA of the CDR3 is TGTGCCAGTCGCAGGGCGGCCACCGGGGAGCTGTTTTTT. Amino acid sequence: CASRRAATGELFF.